The clone carrying this T cell receptor beta chain appeared a few times. V lost 0 bases, J lost 4 bases, and 3 bases stayed unmatched. The CDR3 extends over 16 amino acids. The sample is drawn from a study of regulatory T cells in long-lasting Graves disease. To make TCR beta libraries, researchers used iRepertoire HTBI primers and Arm-PCR of CDR3 regions. One entry per CDR3 protein, called by TCRdb with MiXCR from the multiplex PCR reads. The sample has 350,000 to 550,000 distinct CDR3 sequences, roughly 17% seen once. Time point: newly diagnosed GD, antithyroid drugs for less than 3 months. Researchers made the TCR library from RNA that was extracted from PBMCs. The sample was also linked to a second study, of T cells in Graves' hyperthyroidism and ophthalmopathy.

The chain employs TRBV12-3 or TRBV12-4 and TRBJ2-1, with 10 bases identical to TRBD2. This TCR derives from a woman younger than 35 with Graves disease. The source was peripheral blood mononuclear cells (PBMCs), collected at new diagnosis, from a patient treated with antithyroid drugs. CDR3 residues: CASSLAATSGYNEQFF. CDR3 in DNA: TGTGCCAGCAGTTTAGCCGCGACTAGCGGGTACAATGAGCAGTTCTTC.